The following is a TCR beta chain sequence with its context. The antigen is not known. The record originates from a study of CXCR3-negative and CXCR3-positive naive CD8 T cells. Researchers prepared the TRB cDNA libraries using 5' RACE with UMI labels. From the 5' RACE reads, TCRdb lists one entry per CDR3 protein and no DNA. The table lists about 130,000 distinct CDR3 sequences, with 0.29% in the top ten. General study results and limits: The study found CXCR3 expression partially decreased after cryopreservation and ran most assays on fresh PBMCs. The study found comparably high diversity in both naive subsets and much lower diversity in memory CD8+ cells.

The CDR3 sequence is 14 residues long. Germline V CDR1 and CDR2: SGHRS, YFSETQ. The chain couples TRBV5-1 to TRBJ2-7; the TRBD2 assignment by TCRdb is unverifiable without DNA. This clonotype was obtained from a human donor in good health. Some clones in this sample may be carry-over from other donors' samples. Sequenced input: naive CXCR3- CD8+ T cells from blood. Subset here: CD45RO-CCR7+CD27+CD95- naive CD8+ T cells lacking CXCR3 (TNR3-). The CDR3 here is CASSLVSGSNEQYF.